The subject of this entry is one TCR beta chain. Profiled with immunoSEQ multiplex PCR; TCRdb holds only in-frame clones, not every one. This repertoire shows 250,000 to 350,000 clones, 75% to 90% found once; its top ten account for 2% to 3%. These data are taken from a study of blood T cell repertoires in COVID-19. Study context: Sources were T cells, B-cell-depleted T cells, or PBMCs; the material itself was cDNA or gDNA.

Participants were aged about 18 to 90 years, lived in 24 US areas, and enrolled virtually. The CDR3 is made up of 13 amino acids. J gave up 10 bases and V 3 bases, and 4 bases lay outside the gene matches. The germline V gene encodes CDR1 LGHNA and CDR2 YSLEER. This receptor was obtained from a woman aged 45 to 65 who had recovered from COVID-19. J is TRBJ2-1 and V is TRBV4-3; 9 nucleotides agree with TRBD1. Source material: PBMCs or T cells enriched from blood (not recorded which). The CDR3 DNA is TGCGCCAGCAGCCACGACAGGGGGAAGGAGCAGTTCTTC. As protein: CASSHDRGKEQFF.